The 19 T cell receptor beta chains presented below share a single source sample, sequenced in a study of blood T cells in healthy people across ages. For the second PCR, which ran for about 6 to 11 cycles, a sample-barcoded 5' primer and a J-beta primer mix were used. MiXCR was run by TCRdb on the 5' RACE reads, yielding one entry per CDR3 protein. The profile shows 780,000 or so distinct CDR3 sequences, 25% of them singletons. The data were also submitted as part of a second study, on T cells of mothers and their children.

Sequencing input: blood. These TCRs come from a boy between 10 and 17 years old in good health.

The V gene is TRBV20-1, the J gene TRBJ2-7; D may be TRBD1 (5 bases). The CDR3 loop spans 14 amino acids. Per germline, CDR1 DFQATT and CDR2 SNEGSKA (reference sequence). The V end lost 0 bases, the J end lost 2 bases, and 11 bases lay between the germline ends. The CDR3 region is CSAREVQVAYEQYF. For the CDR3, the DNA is TGCAGTGCTAGAGAAGTACAGGTCGCCTACGAGCAGTACTTC.

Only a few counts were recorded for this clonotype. CDR3 protein: CASSGGEAKNIQYF. CDR3 bases: TGCGCCAGCAGTGGCGGAGAAGCCAAAAACATTCAGTACTTC. The chain combines TRBV5-1 with TRBJ2-4; D unresolved. CDR3 length: 14 residues. Trimming took 5 bases from V and 0 from J, leaving 9 bases between them. Germline V gene data show CDR1 as SGHRS and CDR2 as YFSETQ.

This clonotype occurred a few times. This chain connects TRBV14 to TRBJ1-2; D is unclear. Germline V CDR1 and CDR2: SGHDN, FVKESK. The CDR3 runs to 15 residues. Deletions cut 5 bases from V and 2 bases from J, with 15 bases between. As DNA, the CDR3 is TGTGCCAGCAGCAGAGCAGCGGGTTGGAACTATGGCTACACCTTC. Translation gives CASSRAAGWNYGYTF.

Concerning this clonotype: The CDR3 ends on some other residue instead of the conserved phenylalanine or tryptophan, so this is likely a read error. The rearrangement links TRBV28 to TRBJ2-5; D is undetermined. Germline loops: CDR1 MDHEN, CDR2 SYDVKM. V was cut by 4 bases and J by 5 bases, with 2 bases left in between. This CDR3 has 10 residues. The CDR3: CASSSETQYL. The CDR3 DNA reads TGTGCCAGCAGTTCCGAGACCCAGTACCTC.

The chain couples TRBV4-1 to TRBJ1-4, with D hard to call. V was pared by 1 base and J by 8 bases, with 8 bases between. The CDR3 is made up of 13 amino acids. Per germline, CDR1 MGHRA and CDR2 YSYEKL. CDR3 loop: CASSQGDREKLFF. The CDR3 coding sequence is TGCGCCAGCAGCCAAGGGGATCGGGAAAAACTGTTTTTT.

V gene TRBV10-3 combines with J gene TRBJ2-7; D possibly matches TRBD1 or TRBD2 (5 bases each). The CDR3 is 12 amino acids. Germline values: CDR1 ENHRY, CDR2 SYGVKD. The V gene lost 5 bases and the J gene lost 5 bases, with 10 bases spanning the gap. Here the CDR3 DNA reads TGTGCCATCAGTCCGAGGGGTAACGAGCAGTACTTC. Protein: CAISPRGNEQYF.

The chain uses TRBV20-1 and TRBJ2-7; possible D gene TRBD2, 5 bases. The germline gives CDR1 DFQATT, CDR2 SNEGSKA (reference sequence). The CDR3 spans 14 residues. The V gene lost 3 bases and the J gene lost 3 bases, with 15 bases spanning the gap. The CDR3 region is CSASFKAAGYEQYF. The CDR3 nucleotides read TGCAGTGCTAGTTTCAAGGCCGCGGGCTACGAGCAGTACTTC.

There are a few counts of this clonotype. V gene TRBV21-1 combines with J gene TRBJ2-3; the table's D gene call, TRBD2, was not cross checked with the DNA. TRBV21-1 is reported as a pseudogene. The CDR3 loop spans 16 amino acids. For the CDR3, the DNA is TGTGCCAGCAGCAAAGTAGCGGGCAGACTGGCAGATACGCAGTATTTT. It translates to CASSKVAGRLADTQYF.

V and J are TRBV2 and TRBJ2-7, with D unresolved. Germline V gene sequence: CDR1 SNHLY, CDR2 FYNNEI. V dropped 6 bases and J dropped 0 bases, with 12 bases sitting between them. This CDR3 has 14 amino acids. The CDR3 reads CASRQPGLSYEQYF. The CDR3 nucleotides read TGTGCCAGCAGACAACCAGGTCTCTCCTACGAGCAGTACTTC.

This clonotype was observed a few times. CDR3 in DNA: TGTGCCAGCAGCCCGGCGGGACAGGGGAACACCAAAAACATTCAGTACTTC. Its protein product is CASSPAGQGNTKNIQYF. J is TRBJ2-4 and V is TRBV28; the match to TRBD1 covers 10 bases. The germline V gene encodes CDR1 MDHEN and CDR2 SYDVKM. The CDR3 runs to 17 residues. V lost 6 bases and J lost 2; bases outside the gene matches: 10.

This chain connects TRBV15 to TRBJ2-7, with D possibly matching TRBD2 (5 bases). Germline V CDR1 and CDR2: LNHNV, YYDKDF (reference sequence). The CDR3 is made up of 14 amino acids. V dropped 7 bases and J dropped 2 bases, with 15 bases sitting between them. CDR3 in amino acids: CATTEATPPYEQYF. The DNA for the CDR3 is TGTGCCACCACGGAGGCCACCCCACCCTACGAGCAGTACTTC.

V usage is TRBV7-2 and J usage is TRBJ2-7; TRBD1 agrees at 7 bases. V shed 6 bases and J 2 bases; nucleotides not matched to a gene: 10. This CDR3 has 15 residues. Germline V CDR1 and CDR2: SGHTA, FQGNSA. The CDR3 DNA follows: TGTGCCAGCAGTTTCCAGACAGGGCCAACCTACGAGCAGTACTTC. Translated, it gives CASSFQTGPTYEQYF. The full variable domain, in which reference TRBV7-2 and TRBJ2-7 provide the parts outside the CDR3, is GAGVSQSPSNKVTEKGKDVELRCDPISGHTALYWYRQSLGQGLEFLIYFQGNSAPDKSGLPSDRFSAERTGGSVSTLTIQRTQQEDSAVYLCASSFQTGPTYEQYFGPGTRLTVT.

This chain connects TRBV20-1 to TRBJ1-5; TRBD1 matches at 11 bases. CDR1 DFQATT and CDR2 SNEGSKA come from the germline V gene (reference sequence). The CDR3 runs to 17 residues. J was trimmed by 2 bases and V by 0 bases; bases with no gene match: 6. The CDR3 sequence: CSARDGTGGLGNQPQHF. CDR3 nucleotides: TGCAGTGCTAGAGATGGGACAGGGGGTTTGGGCAATCAGCCCCAGCATTTT.

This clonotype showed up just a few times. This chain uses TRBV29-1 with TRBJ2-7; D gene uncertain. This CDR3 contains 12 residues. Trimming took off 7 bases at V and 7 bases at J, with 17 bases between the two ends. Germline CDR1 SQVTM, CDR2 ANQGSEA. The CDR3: CSALGTRPEQYF. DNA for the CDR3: TGCAGCGCCCTAGGCACACGACCAGAGCAGTACTTC.

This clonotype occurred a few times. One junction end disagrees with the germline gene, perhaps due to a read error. Here the CDR3 DNA reads TGTGCCAGCAGCGTAGCGACCACTTGGACTAACGGGGCGGCGAACCAAGAGACCCAGTACTTC. Translating it yields CASSVATTWTNGAANQETQYF. The gene calls are TRBV7-2 and TRBJ2-5, with D possibly being TRBD2 (6 bases). Germline V lookup: CDR1 SGHTA, CDR2 FQGNSA. This CDR3 contains 21 residues.

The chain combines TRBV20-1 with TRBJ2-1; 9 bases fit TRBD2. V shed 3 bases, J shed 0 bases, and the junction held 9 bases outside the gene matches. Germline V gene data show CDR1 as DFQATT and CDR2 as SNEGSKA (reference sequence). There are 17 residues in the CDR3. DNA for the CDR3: TGCAGTGCTAGCGGCCTAGCGGGGCGGAGCTCCTACAATGAGCAGTTCTTC. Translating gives CSASGLAGRSSYNEQFF.

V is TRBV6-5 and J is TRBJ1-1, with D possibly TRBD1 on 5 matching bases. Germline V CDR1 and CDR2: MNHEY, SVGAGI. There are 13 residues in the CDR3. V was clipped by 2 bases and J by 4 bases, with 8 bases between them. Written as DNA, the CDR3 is TGTGCCAGCAGTTACGTCAGGGCCACTGAAGCTTTCTTT. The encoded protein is CASSYVRATEAFF.

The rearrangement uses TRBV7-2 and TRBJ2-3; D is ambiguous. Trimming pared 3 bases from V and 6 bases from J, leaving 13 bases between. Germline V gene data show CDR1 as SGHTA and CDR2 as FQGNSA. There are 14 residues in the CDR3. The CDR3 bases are TGTGCCAGCAGCTTTAACATACCCGGGGATACGCAGTATTTT. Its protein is CASSFNIPGDTQYF.

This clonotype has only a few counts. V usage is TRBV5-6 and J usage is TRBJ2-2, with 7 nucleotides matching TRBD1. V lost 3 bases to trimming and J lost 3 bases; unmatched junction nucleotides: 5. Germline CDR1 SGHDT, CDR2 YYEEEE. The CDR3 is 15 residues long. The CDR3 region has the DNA TGTGCCAGCAGCTCAGGGGGTCAGCACACCGGGGAGCTGTTTTTT. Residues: CASSSGGQHTGELFF.